This T cell receptor beta chain appears in the sequencing data of a study of CD8+ T cells in alopecia areata. In each case, RNA was isolated and then reverse transcribed into cDNA as the sequencing template. Sequencing was performed with immunoSEQ multiplex PCR; in TCRdb, only in-frame clones are kept and a portion is missing. The repertoire holds about 150,000 clones, with 55% as singletons. V lost 4 bases and J lost 9, with 7 bases in between. Germline V gene sequence: CDR1 MNHNY, CDR2 SVGAGI (reference sequence). CDR3 size: 11 residues. There are a few counts of this clone. The sequenced sample consisted of CD4+ T cells sorted from blood. The chain has TRBV6-6 and TRBJ2-4; unclear D gene. This receptor was identified in a human donor in good health. The CDR3 DNA follows: TGTGCCAGCAGTTCAACAGTCATTCAGTACTTC. As protein: CASSSTVIQYF.